The 20 T cell receptor beta chains given below trace back to one sample, sequenced in a study of T cell changes during pregnancy in multiple sclerosis. Measured with immunoSEQ multiplex PCR; TCRdb has only the in-frame clones, and not every one. The sample comprises about 60,000 clones, about nine tenths of which are singletons, and around 0.8% rests with the top ten. The source was CD4+ T cells from peripheral blood mononuclear cells, collected in the first trimester of pregnancy. Every receptor here comes from a female donor with multiple sclerosis, enrolled in a pregnancy study.

V usage is TRBV19 and J usage is TRBJ1-2; D uncertain. Germline V gene data show CDR1 as LNHDA and CDR2 as SQIVND (reference sequence). The CDR3 runs to 13 residues. The V and J ends lost 3 bases and 6 bases respectively, with 11 bases between them. For the CDR3, the DNA is TGTGCCAGTAGTATTTCCCCTGTTGATGGCTACACCTTC. Translated: CASSISPVDGYTF.

The chain has TRBV4-3 and TRBJ1-6, with TRBD1 matching 7 bases. The CDR3 is 15 residues long. CDR1 is LGHNA and CDR2 is YSLEER in the germline V gene. The V segment lost 7 bases and the J segment 9 bases; nucleotides outside the gene matches: 12. The CDR3 sequence is CASNHPDRLASPLHF. The CDR3 nucleotides are TGCGCCAGCAACCACCCGGACAGGTTAGCTTCACCCCTCCACTTT.

This chain links TRBV29-1 with TRBJ2-7; 7 bases fit TRBD2. The CDR3 contains 14 residues. The ends lost 7 bases at V and 0 bases at J; junction bases unmatched: 9. In germline, CDR1 is SQVTM, CDR2 ANQGSEA. The CDR3 reads CSALTSRDSYEQYF. As DNA, the CDR3 is TGCAGCGCCCTGACTAGCAGGGACTCCTACGAGCAGTACTTC.

The chain links TRBV11-3 to TRBJ2-2; 8 bases line up with TRBD2. This CDR3 has 15 residues. CDR1 and CDR2 (germline): SGHNT, YENEEA. Trimming at V came to 1 base and at J to 4 bases, leaving 2 bases not matched to a gene. As DNA, the CDR3 is TGTGCCAGCAGCTTAGTTGCGGGGGGCACCGGGGAGCTGTTTTTT. Its translation is CASSLVAGGTGELFF.

This rearrangement joins TRBV4-3 to TRBJ2-1, with 12 bases identical to TRBD2. The CDR3 loop spans 18 amino acids. V was pared by 0 bases and J by 6 bases, with 9 bases of the junction left unmatched. Germline-derived CDR1 and CDR2 are LGHNA and YSLEER. The CDR3: CASSQEGRLAGAPNEQFF. DNA for the CDR3: TGCGCCAGCAGCCAAGAAGGGCGACTAGCGGGGGCCCCCAATGAGCAGTTCTTC.

The rearrangement links TRBV4-2 to TRBJ2-1; TRBD2 matches at 10 bases. V was clipped by 6 bases and J by 2 bases; unmatched bases: 7. CDR1 and CDR2 (germline): LGHNA, YNFKEQ. The CDR3 length is 16 residues. The CDR3 region is CASSFVAGGPYNEQFF. The CDR3 coding sequence is TGTGCCAGCAGTTTCGTAGCGGGGGGCCCCTACAATGAGCAGTTCTTC.

This clone was counted only a few times. The J gene is TRBJ2-3, the V gene TRBV5-4; 8 bases align to TRBD2. CDR3 length equals 16 residues. Germline V gives CDR1 SGHNT, CDR2 YYREEE (reference sequence). The V gene end was trimmed by 4 bases and the J gene end by 2 bases; junction bases not matched to a gene: 9. CDR3 sequence reads: CASSTKRGRVTDTQYF. DNA of the CDR3: TGTGCCAGCAGCACCAAGCGGGGGCGGGTCACAGATACGCAGTATTTT. The entire variable domain, with the rest obtained from reference TRBV5-4 and TRBJ2-3, is as follows: ETGVTQSPTHLIKTRGQQVTLRCSSQSGHNTVSWYQQALGQGPQFIFQYYREEENGRGNFPPRFSGLQFPNYSSELNVNALELDDSALYLCASSTKRGRVTDTQYFGPGTRLTVL.

The chain recombines TRBV6-5 with TRBJ2-7, with TRBD1 matching 10 bases. The germline V gene encodes CDR1 MNHEY and CDR2 SVGAGI. The V gene end was trimmed by 2 bases and the J gene end by 5 bases; junction bases not matched to a gene: 6. The CDR3 sequence is 15 residues long. The CDR3 protein is CASSYAGTGENEQYF. The CDR3, as DNA: TGTGCCAGCAGTTACGCCGGGACAGGGGAAAACGAGCAGTACTTC.

This chain joins TRBV5-4 and TRBJ1-2, with 12 bases fitting TRBD1. The CDR3 runs to 17 residues. Germline loops: CDR1 SGHNT, CDR2 YYREEE (reference sequence). With V trimmed by 3 bases and J by 3 bases, 9 bases remained unmatched. The chain's CDR3 is CASSSSRDRGPHYGYTF. CDR3 DNA sequence: TGTGCCAGCAGCTCAAGTCGGGACAGGGGGCCTCACTATGGCTACACCTTC.

The chain carries TRBV7-8 and TRBJ2-7; unclear D gene. Germline V CDR1 and CDR2: SGHVS, FQNEAQ. V was shortened by 3 bases and J by 1 base, with 13 bases between the two germline ends. The CDR3 is 15 amino acids. CDR3 sequence: CASSFTLTQSYEQYF. CDR3 sequence (DNA): TGTGCCAGCAGCTTTACCTTGACTCAATCCTACGAGCAGTACTTC.

The V and J genes are TRBV6-1 and TRBJ2-5, with 8 bases fitting TRBD2. Germline V gene lookup returns CDR1 MNHNS and CDR2 SASEGT. V shed 4 bases, J shed 2 bases, and the junction held 3 bases outside the gene matches. The CDR3 covers 14 residues. In nucleotides, the CDR3 is TGTGCCAGCAGTGCGGGGGGGCCACAAGAGACCCAGTACTTC. Amino acids: CASSAGGPQETQYF.

This clone was counted a few times. The chain uses TRBV29-1 and TRBJ1-6; the match to TRBD1 covers 7 bases. This CDR3 contains 15 residues. Trimming cost V 4 bases and J 7 bases; bases outside gene matches: 10. CDR1 SQVTM and CDR2 ANQGSEA come from the germline V gene. CDR3 sequence: CSVAVGAGGNSPLHF. The CDR3 coding sequence is TGCAGCGTTGCGGTAGGGGCAGGGGGAAATTCACCCCTCCACTTT.

J is TRBJ2-1 and V is TRBV7-3; 12 nucleotides line up with TRBD2. The CDR3 contains 16 residues. V shed 5 bases and J 13 bases; nucleotides not matched to a gene: 15. Germline loops: CDR1 SGHTA, CDR2 FQGTGA. CDR3 nucleotides: TGTGCCAGCAGCGGATATACTAGCGGGGGGCCCCCTTCCCAGTTCTTC. Translated, it gives CASSGYTSGGPPSQFF.

The count of this clone is one. The V gene is TRBV5-4, the J gene TRBJ2-5, with a possible D match to TRBD2 (7 bases). The CDR3 runs 13 residues. Between the trimmed V and J ends, which lost 3 bases and 5 bases, there was a span of 11 bases. The germline V gene encodes CDR1 SGHNT and CDR2 YYREEE (reference sequence). DNA for the CDR3: TGTGCCAGCAGCTCGGGGGGCTGGGAGACCCAGTACTTC. The encoded protein is CASSSGGWETQYF.

CDR3 sequence: CASSWGRTSGGGIDTQYF. The CDR3 DNA reads as TGTGCCAGCAGCTGGGGACGGACTAGCGGGGGGGGAATAGATACGCAGTATTTT. The chain carries TRBV5-6 and TRBJ2-3, with 15 bases aligning to TRBD2. Germline loops: CDR1 SGHDT, CDR2 YYEEEE. The junction had 10 bases not matched to a gene; V was cut back by 3 bases and J by 5 bases. The CDR3 spans 18 residues.

The CDR3 nucleotides read TGTGCCAGCAGTTTATCGATCAGGTGGACTAGCGGGGGGAATCGGGAGTTCTTC. Amino acids: CASSLSIRWTSGGNREFF. This chain links TRBV27 with TRBJ2-1; 14 nucleotides line up with TRBD2. With V trimmed by 0 bases and J by 14 bases, 15 bases remained unmatched. This CDR3 comprises 18 residues. In germline, CDR1 is MNHEY, CDR2 SMNVEV (reference sequence).

The chain joins TRBV10-1 to TRBJ1-3; D is possibly TRBD1 (5 bases). Deletions cut 3 bases from V and 3 bases from J, with 9 bases between. The CDR3 sequence is 14 residues long. From germline, CDR1 is WNHNN and CDR2 SYGVQD (reference sequence). The CDR3: CASSEGHVGNTIYF. CDR3 nucleotides: TGCGCCAGCAGTGAAGGACACGTTGGAAACACCATATATTTT.

The rearrangement uses TRBV5-5 and TRBJ2-1; the match to TRBD2 covers 8 bases. This CDR3 is 16 amino acids long. V was pared by 4 bases and J by 7 bases, with 13 bases of the junction left unmatched. CDR1 is SGHKS and CDR2 is YYEKEE in the germline V gene (reference sequence). The CDR3 DNA follows: TGTGCCAGCAGCCCGAGGACGGGCGGGGGGACAAATGAGCAGTTCTTC. It encodes CASSPRTGGGTNEQFF.

This clone was recorded only once. The chain combines TRBV7-3 with TRBJ1-1, with 11 nucleotides matching TRBD1. This CDR3 is built from 14 residues. CDR1 and CDR2 from the germline V gene are SGHTA and FQGTGA. Trimming removed 3 bases from V and 6 bases from J; junction bases left unmatched: 3. In DNA form, the CDR3 reads TGTGCCAGCAGCTTGGGACAGGGGGTGTCTGAAGCTTTCTTT. Residues: CASSLGQGVSEAFF.

The chain employs TRBV5-1 and TRBJ1-5; TRBD1 agrees at 7 bases. CDR1 is SGHRS, CDR2 YFSETQ, per germline. With V trimmed by 0 bases and J by 13 bases, 7 bases remained unmatched. There are 13 residues in the CDR3. This CDR3 is CASSLGDRAVQHF. The CDR3 bases are TGCGCCAGCAGCTTGGGCGACAGGGCGGTTCAGCATTTT.